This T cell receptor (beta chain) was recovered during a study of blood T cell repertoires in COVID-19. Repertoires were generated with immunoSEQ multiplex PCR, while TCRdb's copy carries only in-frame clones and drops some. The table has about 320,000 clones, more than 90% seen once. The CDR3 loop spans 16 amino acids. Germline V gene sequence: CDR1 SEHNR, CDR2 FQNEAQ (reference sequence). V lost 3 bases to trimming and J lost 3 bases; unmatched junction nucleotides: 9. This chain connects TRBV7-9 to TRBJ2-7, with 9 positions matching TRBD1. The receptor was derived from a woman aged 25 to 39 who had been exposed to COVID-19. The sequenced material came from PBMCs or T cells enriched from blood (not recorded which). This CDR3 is CASSFPRDRVVYEQYF. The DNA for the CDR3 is TGTGCCAGCAGCTTTCCCCGGGACAGGGTGGTCTACGAGCAGTACTTC.